This T cell receptor (beta chain) was documented in a study of cytomegalovirus exposure and HLA in healthy donors. Whole-study findings and limits: Per published accounts, TCR beta sequences correctly predicted the HLA-A and HLA-B alleles of most subjects. Among TCR beta chains of equal frequency, HLA-associated ones were more clonally expanded in a later analysis. In a later analysis, at a false discovery rate of 0.05, under 20,000 TCR beta sequences were associated with HLA alleles.

The PCR employed 60 Vbeta primers together with 13 Jbeta primers. Profiled with immunoSEQ multiplex PCR; TCRdb holds only in-frame clones, not every one. Among tens of thousands of clones listed, around three quarters were seen once. In the case of this clone: Its target is not known.

These donors, healthy bone marrow donors, were studied. The CDR3 is 13 residues long. Per the germline V gene, CDR1 is MNHNS and CDR2 is SASEGT. Trimming shortened V by 11 bases and J by 0 bases, and 11 bases separated the two germline ends. Sequences were obtained from PBMCs. The clonotype originates from a woman aged 50 to 60 in good health and CMV-seropositive. The chain employs TRBV6-1 and TRBJ1-3; no reliable D call. The CDR3 DNA reads TGTGCCTGCCGCGAGAGCTCTGGAAACACCATATATTTT. Its translation is CACRESSGNTIYF.